One sample yielded the 9 T cell receptor beta chains listed below, sequenced in a study of shared clonotypes between healthy human individuals. Naive CD8 cells lacked CD45RO and underwent positive selection for CCR7, leaving out terminally differentiated effector memory CD45RA+ cells. The table came from immunoSEQ multiplex PCR; TCRdb's copy has only in-frame clones and leaves some out. The table has under 2,000,000 clones, over 85% seen once. The sample comprised naive CD8+ T cells sorted from blood. The receptor set was obtained from a man aged 18 to 29 in good health.

The chain is built from TRBV6-5 and TRBJ2-3; maybe TRBD1 (5 bases). The CDR3 runs 15 residues. The V end lost 10 bases, the J end lost 4 bases, and 21 bases lay between the germline ends. Germline lookup yields CDR1 MNHEY and CDR2 SVGAGI. CDR3 nucleotides: TGTGCCACCCATGGGCGGCAGGGTATGGCAGATACGCAGTATTTT. Translated, it gives CATHGRQGMADTQYF.

On this clone: Other DNA sequences in this sample translate to the same CDR3. As DNA, the CDR3 is TGTGCCAGCAGCTTAGTCCGGGGCCTAGGTTCACCCCTCCACTTT. It yields the protein CASSLVRGLGSPLHF. This chain joins TRBV11-2 and TRBJ1-6; tentative D call: TRBD1 (5 bases). V shed 1 base and J shed 9 bases, with 13 bases lying between them. CDR1 is SGHAT and CDR2 is FQNNGV in the germline V gene. The CDR3 runs to 15 residues.

The chain recombines TRBV11-1 with TRBJ2-3; weak D call: TRBD1 (5 bases). V gave up 3 bases and J gave up 6 bases, with 13 bases separating them. This CDR3 has 14 residues. Per the germline V gene, CDR1 is SGHAT and CDR2 is FQDESV (reference sequence). The CDR3 loop is CASSFSGPLDTQYF. DNA for the CDR3: TGTGCCAGCAGCTTCTCAGGGCCTCTGGATACGCAGTATTTT.

V and J are TRBV28 and TRBJ2-3; 8 bases align to TRBD2. J was trimmed by 6 bases and V by 4 bases; bases with no gene match: 15. Per the germline V gene, CDR1 is MDHEN and CDR2 is SYDVKM. This CDR3 is 17 amino acids long. CDR3 sequence reads: CASSSLLVTSDGDTQYF. The CDR3 coding sequence is TGTGCCAGCAGTTCCCTCCTGGTGACTAGCGATGGGGATACGCAGTATTTT.

Points on this clone: Additional DNA sequences in this sample encode the identical CDR3. V usage is TRBV4-3 and J usage is TRBJ2-7; the D is unclear. Germline assignment: CDR1 LGHNA and CDR2 YSLEER. This CDR3 is built from 13 residues. V lost 1 base and J 0 bases, leaving 4 bases between the germline ends. CDR3 in DNA: TGCGCCAGCAGCCAAGGGATCTCCTACGAGCAGTACTTC. It translates to CASSQGISYEQYF.

The V gene is TRBV30, the J gene TRBJ2-2; no reliable D call. CDR1 is GTSNPN, CDR2 SVGIG, per germline (reference sequence). This CDR3 is 14 amino acids long. V lost 5 bases, J lost 2 bases, and 12 bases lay in between. The CDR3 here is CAWVLGVNTGELFF. The CDR3 nucleotides read TGTGCCTGGGTATTAGGCGTTAACACCGGGGAGCTGTTTTTT. Using reference TRBV30 and TRBJ2-2 for the parts outside the CDR3, the full variable domain is SQTIHQWPATLVQPVGSPLSLECTVEGTSNPNLYWYRQAAGRGLQLLFYSVGIGQISSEVPQNLSASRPQDRQFILSSKKLLLSDSGFYLCAWVLGVNTGELFFGEGSRLTVL.

The chain carries TRBV7-2 and TRBJ1-2; 9 bases map to TRBD1. Germline trimming cut 4 bases from V and 5 bases from J; bases unmatched to any gene: 14. There are 17 residues in the CDR3. Looked up from germline, CDR1 is SGHTA and CDR2 is FQGNSA. The CDR3 sequence: CASSSPGQGWGVYGYTF. The CDR3 DNA reads TGTGCCAGCAGCTCACCGGGACAGGGCTGGGGGGTATATGGCTACACCTTC.

This chain joins TRBV7-8 and TRBJ2-1; 11 bases agree with TRBD2. The CDR3 is made up of 17 amino acids. V shed 1 base and J 4 bases; nucleotides not matched to a gene: 6. Germline V CDR1 and CDR2: SGHVS, FQNEAQ. DNA of the CDR3: TGTGCCAGCAGCTTAGGTGGTAGCGGGAGGGTATACAATGAGCAGTTCTTC. Its protein product is CASSLGGSGRVYNEQFF. The whole variable domain, remainder taken from reference TRBV7-8 and TRBJ2-1, is GAGVSQSPRYKVAKRGQDVALRCDPISGHVSLFWYQQALGQGPEFLTYFQNEAQLDKSGLPSDRFFAERPEGSVSTLKIQRTQQEDSAVYLCASSLGGSGRVYNEQFFGPGTRLTVL.

The rearrangement joins TRBV6-1 to TRBJ1-3; the D is unclear. CDR1 MNHNS and CDR2 SASEGT come from the germline V gene. V lost 3 bases and J 0 bases, leaving 9 bases between the germline ends. The CDR3 runs to 15 residues. The CDR3 region has the DNA TGTGCCAGCAGTGACGGACTGAGCTCTGGAAACACCATATATTTT. Protein product: CASSDGLSSGNTIYF.